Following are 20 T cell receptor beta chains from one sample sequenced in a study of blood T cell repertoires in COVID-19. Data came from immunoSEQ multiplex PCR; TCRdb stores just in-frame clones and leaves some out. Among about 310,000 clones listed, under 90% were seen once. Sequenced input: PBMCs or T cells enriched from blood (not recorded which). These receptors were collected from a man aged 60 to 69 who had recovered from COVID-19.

CDR3 DNA: TGTGCCAGCAGTGATGCGGGAGGATTTGAGCAGTACTTC. It encodes CASSDAGGFEQYF. The rearrangement joins TRBV21-1 to TRBJ2-7; no check of the table's D call, TRBD2, against the DNA was made. TRBV21-1 is given as a pseudogene. This CDR3 is 13 amino acids long.

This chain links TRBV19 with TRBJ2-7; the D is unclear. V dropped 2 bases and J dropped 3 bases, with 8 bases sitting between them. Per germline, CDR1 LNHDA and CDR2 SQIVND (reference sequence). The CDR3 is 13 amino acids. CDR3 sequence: CASSINRDYEQYF. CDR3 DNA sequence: TGTGCCAGTAGTATAAACCGAGACTACGAGCAGTACTTC.

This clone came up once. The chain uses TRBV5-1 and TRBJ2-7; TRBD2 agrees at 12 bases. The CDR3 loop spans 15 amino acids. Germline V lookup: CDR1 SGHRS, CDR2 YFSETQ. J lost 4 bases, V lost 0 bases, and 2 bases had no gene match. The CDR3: CASSLASGRVYEQYF. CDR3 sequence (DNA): TGCGCCAGCAGCTTGGCTAGCGGGAGGGTATACGAGCAGTACTTC.

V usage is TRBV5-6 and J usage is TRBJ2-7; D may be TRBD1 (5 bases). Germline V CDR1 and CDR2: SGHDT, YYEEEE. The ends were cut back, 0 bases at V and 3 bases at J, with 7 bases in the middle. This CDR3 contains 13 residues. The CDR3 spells CASSLGQNYEQYF. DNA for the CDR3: TGTGCCAGCAGCTTGGGACAGAACTACGAGCAGTACTTC.

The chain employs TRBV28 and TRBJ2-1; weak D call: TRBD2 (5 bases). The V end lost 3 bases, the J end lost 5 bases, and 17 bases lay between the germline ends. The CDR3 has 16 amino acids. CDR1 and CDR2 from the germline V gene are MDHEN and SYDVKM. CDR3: CASSLSLTKLDNEQFF. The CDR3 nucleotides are TGTGCCAGCAGTTTGTCTCTGACTAAGTTGGACAATGAGCAGTTCTTC.

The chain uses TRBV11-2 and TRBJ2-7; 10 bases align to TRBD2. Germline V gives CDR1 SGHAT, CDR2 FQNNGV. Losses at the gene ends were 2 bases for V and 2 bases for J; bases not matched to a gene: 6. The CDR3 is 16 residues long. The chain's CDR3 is CASSLLAGVGTYEQYF. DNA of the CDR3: TGTGCCAGCAGCTTACTAGCGGGAGTTGGGACCTACGAGCAGTACTTC.

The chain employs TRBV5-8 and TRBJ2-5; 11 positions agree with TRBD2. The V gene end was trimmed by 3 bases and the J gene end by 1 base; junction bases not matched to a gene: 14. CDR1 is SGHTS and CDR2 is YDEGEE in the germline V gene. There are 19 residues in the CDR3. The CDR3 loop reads CASSSGAGGLAAIQETQYF. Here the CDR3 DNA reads TGTGCCAGCAGCTCCGGGGCAGGGGGACTAGCGGCTATCCAAGAGACCCAGTACTTC.

The CDR3 protein is CASSLGTGNMNTEAFF. The CDR3 coding sequence is TGTGCCAGCTCACTTGGGACAGGGAACATGAACACTGAAGCTTTCTTT. The J gene is TRBJ1-1, the V gene TRBV18, with 9 bases lining up with TRBD1. The germline gives CDR1 KGHSH, CDR2 LQKENI. V lost 4 bases to trimming and J lost 0 bases; unmatched junction nucleotides: 6. The CDR3 length is 16 residues.

The CDR3 nucleotides are TGTGCCAGCAGCAATAGCGGGAAGGGTCCCAATGAGCAGTTCTTC. Translating it yields CASSNSGKGPNEQFF. This chain links TRBV7-9 with TRBJ2-1; 8 bases map to TRBD2. Germline assignment: CDR1 SEHNR and CDR2 FQNEAQ (reference sequence). Trimming took 5 bases from V and 6 from J; bases not matched to a gene: 9. The CDR3 is 15 amino acids.

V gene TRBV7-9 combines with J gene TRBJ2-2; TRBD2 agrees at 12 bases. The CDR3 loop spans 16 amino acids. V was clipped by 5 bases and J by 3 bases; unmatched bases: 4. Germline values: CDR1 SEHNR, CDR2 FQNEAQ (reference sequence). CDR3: CASSPRLAGDTGELFF. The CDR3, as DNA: TGTGCCAGCAGCCCAAGACTAGCGGGAGACACCGGGGAGCTGTTTTTT. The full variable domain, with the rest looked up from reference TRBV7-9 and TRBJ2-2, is DTGVSQNPRHKITKRGQNVTFRCDPISEHNRLYWYRQTLGQGPEFLTYFQNEAQLEKSRLLSDRFSAERPKGSFSTLEIQRTEQGDSAMYLCASSPRLAGDTGELFFGEGSRLTVL.

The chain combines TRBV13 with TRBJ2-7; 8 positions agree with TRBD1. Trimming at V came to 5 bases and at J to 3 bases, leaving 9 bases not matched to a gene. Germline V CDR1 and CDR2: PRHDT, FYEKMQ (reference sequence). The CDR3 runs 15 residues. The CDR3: CASSNRDRRGYEQYF. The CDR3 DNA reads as TGTGCCAGCAGCAACCGGGACAGGAGGGGCTACGAGCAGTACTTC.

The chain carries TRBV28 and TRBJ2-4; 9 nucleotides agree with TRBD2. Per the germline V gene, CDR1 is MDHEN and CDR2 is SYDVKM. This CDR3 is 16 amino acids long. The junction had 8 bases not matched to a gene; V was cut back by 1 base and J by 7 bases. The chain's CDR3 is CASSLSGGTSRNIQYF. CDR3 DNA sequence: TGTGCCAGCAGTTTATCGGGAGGGACTAGCAGGAACATTCAGTACTTC.

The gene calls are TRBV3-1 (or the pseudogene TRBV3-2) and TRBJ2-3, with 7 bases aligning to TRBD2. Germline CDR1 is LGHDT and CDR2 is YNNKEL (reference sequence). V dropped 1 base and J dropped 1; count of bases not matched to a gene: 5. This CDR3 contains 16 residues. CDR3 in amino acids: CASSQAGLAGTDTQYF. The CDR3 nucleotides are TGTGCCAGCAGCCAAGCCGGTCTAGCGGGCACAGATACGCAGTATTTT.

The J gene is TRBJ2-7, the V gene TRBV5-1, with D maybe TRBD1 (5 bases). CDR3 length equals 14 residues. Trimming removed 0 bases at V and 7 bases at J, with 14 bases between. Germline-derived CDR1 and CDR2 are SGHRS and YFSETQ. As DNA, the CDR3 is TGCGCCAGCAGCTTGGCGGACAAACCCGGGGAGCAGTACTTC. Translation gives CASSLADKPGEQYF.

The CDR3 reads CASSLGQVLGYTF. CDR3 DNA sequence: TGTGCCAGCAGCCTTGGACAGGTCTTGGGCTACACCTTC. The chain links TRBV3-1 (or the pseudogene TRBV3-2) to TRBJ1-2; 7 bases fit TRBD1. This CDR3 spans 13 amino acids. The ends lost 4 bases at V and 8 bases at J; junction bases unmatched: 7. Germline V CDR1 and CDR2: LGHDT, YNNKEL (reference sequence).

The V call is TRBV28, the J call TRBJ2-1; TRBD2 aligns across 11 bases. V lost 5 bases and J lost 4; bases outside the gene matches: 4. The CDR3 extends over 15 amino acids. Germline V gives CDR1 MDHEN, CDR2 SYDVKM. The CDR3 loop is CASSDTSGRYNEQFF. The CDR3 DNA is TGTGCCAGCAGTGACACTAGCGGGAGATACAATGAGCAGTTCTTC.

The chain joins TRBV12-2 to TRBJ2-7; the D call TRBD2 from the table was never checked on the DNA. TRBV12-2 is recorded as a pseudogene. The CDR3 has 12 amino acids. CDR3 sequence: CASRLRRRGQYF. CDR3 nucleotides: TGTGCAAGTCGCCTACGTCGACGAGGGCAGTACTTC.

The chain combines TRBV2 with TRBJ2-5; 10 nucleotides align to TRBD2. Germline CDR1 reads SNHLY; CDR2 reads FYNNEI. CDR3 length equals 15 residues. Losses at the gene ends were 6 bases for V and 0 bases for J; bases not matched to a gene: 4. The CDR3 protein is CASSGTSVYQETQYF. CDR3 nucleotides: TGTGCCAGCAGCGGGACTAGCGTTTACCAAGAGACCCAGTACTTC. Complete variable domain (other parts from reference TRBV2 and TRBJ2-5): EPEVTQTPSHQVTQMGQEVILRCVPISNHLYFYWYRQILGQKVEFLVSFYNNEISEKSEIFDDQFSVERPDGSNFTLKIRSTKLEDSAMYFCASSGTSVYQETQYFGPGTRLLVL.

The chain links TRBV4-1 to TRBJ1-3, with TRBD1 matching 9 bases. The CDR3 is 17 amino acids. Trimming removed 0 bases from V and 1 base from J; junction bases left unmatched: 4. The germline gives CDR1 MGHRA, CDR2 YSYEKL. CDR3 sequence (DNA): TGCGCCAGCAGCCAAGATGGGACAGGGCGTTCTGGAAACACCATATATTTT. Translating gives CASSQDGTGRSGNTIYF.

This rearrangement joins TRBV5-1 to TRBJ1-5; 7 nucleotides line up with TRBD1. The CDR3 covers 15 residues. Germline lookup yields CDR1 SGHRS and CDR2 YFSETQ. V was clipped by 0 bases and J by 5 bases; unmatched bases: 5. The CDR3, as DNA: TGCGCCAGCAGCTTGGGAGCAGGGGGTGATCAGCCCCAGCATTTT. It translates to CASSLGAGGDQPQHF.